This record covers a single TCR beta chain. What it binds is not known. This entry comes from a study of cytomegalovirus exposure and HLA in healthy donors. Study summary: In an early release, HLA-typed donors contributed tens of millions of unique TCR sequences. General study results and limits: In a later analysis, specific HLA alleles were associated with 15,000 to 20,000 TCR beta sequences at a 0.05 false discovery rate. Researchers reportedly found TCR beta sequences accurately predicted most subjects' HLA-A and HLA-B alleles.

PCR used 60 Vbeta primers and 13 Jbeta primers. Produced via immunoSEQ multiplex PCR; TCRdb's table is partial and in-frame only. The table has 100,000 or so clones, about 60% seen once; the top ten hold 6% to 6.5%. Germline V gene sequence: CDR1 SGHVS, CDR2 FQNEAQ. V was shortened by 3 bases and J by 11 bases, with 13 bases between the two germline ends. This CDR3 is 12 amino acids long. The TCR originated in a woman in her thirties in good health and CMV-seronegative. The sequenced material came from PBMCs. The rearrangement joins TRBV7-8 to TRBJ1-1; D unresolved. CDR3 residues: CASSFGPDRAFF. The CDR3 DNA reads TGTGCCAGCAGCTTTGGGCCGGATAGGGCTTTCTTT.